The 16 T cell receptor beta chains below come from one sample, sequenced in a study of T cell responses to AZD1222 COVID-19 vaccine. Sequenced by immunoSEQ multiplex PCR; TCRdb stores in-frame clones only, minus some. The sample lists some 90,000 clones; 85% to 90% were seen once. The sample in question was peripheral blood, obtained 28 days after the second AZD1222 dose. The receptor source for this set is an adult who received the AZD1222 COVID-19 vaccine.

This clone has a handful of counts. The chain links TRBV27 to TRBJ1-2; D not resolved. The CDR3 consists of 13 residues. Germline lookup yields CDR1 MNHEY and CDR2 SMNVEV (reference sequence). V dropped 4 bases and J dropped 2 bases, with 8 bases sitting between them. The CDR3 nucleotides are TGTGCCAGCAGTTCCCGACAAAACTATGGCTACACCTTC. Its translation: CASSSRQNYGYTF.

This sequence joins TRBV15 and TRBJ2-3, with TRBD2 matching over 9 bases. V lost 1 base, J lost 4 bases, and 6 bases stayed unmatched. Germline lookup yields CDR1 LNHNV and CDR2 YYDKDF (reference sequence). The CDR3 runs 16 residues. CDR3 DNA: TGTGCCACCAGCAGAGCCTTGGCGGGGGGGCCAGATACGCAGTATTTT. Residues: CATSRALAGGPDTQYF.

The CDR3 region has the DNA TGTGCCAGCAGCCAAGGGAGCGGCGGGGGTTACGAGCAGTACTTC. This sequence encodes CASSQGSGGGYEQYF. This rearrangement joins TRBV3-1 (or the pseudogene TRBV3-2) to TRBJ2-7; TRBD2 aligns across 7 bases. V shed 1 base, J shed 4 bases, and the junction held 7 bases outside the gene matches. In germline, CDR1 is LGHDT, CDR2 YNNKEL (reference sequence). The CDR3 is made up of 15 amino acids.

V is TRBV7-8 and J is TRBJ1-2; no definite D call. The CDR3 sequence is 13 residues long. In germline, CDR1 is SGHVS, CDR2 FQNEAQ. With 5 bases removed from V and 8 bases from J, the gap between germline ends came to 15 bases. CDR3 in DNA: TGTGCCAGCAGCCCGGGCGTGCCCGGCGGCTACACCTTC. Its translation is CASSPGVPGGYTF.

This clone was detected a few times. The rearrangement joins TRBV7-9 to TRBJ2-7; 8 nucleotides align to TRBD1. Germline CDR1 reads SEHNR; CDR2 reads FQNEAQ (reference sequence). V lost 5 bases to trimming and J lost 6 bases; unmatched junction nucleotides: 6. The CDR3 loop spans 13 amino acids. DNA for the CDR3: TGTGCCAGCAGCCGGGACAGGTACGGCGAGCAGTACTTC. As protein: CASSRDRYGEQYF.

The rearrangement links TRBV27 to TRBJ2-3; 7 bases agree with TRBD2. CDR3 length: 20 amino acids. V shed 1 base and J 1 base; nucleotides not matched to a gene: 17. Germline CDR1 MNHEY, CDR2 SMNVEV (reference sequence). CDR3 protein: CASSLFTSSRAGRGTDTQYF. The CDR3 bases are TGTGCCAGCAGTTTATTTACCTCGTCACGAGCGGGGAGGGGCACAGATACGCAGTATTTT.

V gene TRBV19 combines with J gene TRBJ1-1, with TRBD1 identical over 8 bases. The CDR3 is 15 residues long. Germline CDR1 is LNHDA and CDR2 is SQIVND (reference sequence). After removal of 5 bases from V and 4 bases from J, the junction contained 9 bases not matched to a gene. The CDR3 sequence is CASSERQGSGTEAFF. The CDR3 DNA is TGTGCCAGTAGTGAAAGACAGGGGTCGGGCACTGAAGCTTTCTTT.

The chain carries TRBV3-1 (or the pseudogene TRBV3-2) and TRBJ2-7; D remains ambiguous. V lost 2 bases to trimming and J lost 3 bases, with 14 bases between them. This CDR3 spans 15 amino acids. CDR1 LGHDT and CDR2 YNNKEL come from the germline V gene (reference sequence). For the CDR3, the DNA is TGTGCCAGCAGCCAATTCTCGTCGAGTCTCTACGAGCAGTACTTC. It encodes CASSQFSSSLYEQYF.

V and J are TRBV6-5 and TRBJ2-3; no clear D. The germline CDR1 and CDR2 sequences are MNHEY and SVGAGI. This CDR3 region has 14 residues. V lost 10 bases to trimming and J lost 1 base, with 15 bases between them. The CDR3 loop reads CATSLSEGTDTQYF. DNA of the CDR3: TGTGCCACTTCACTAAGCGAAGGCACAGATACGCAGTATTTT.

The chain links TRBV19 to TRBJ2-1; D is possibly TRBD2 (6 bases). V dropped 3 bases and J dropped 8 bases, with 17 bases sitting between them. Germline V gene sequence: CDR1 LNHDA, CDR2 SQIVND (reference sequence). This CDR3 spans 15 amino acids. CDR3 sequence reads: CASSMSRLGHDEQFF. CDR3 nucleotide sequence: TGTGCCAGTAGTATGTCGAGACTAGGTCACGATGAGCAGTTCTTC.

The chain employs TRBV27 and TRBJ1-1, with 8 bases aligning to TRBD1. Looked up from germline, CDR1 is MNHEY and CDR2 is SMNVEV (reference sequence). The CDR3 has 16 residues. With V trimmed by 5 bases and J by 3 bases, 11 bases remained unmatched. CDR3 protein: CASSPGARGRDTEAFF. DNA for the CDR3: TGTGCCAGCAGTCCGGGGGCCAGGGGGCGCGACACTGAAGCTTTCTTT.

V and J are TRBV28 and TRBJ1-5, with TRBD1 matching over 8 bases. The V and J ends lost 0 bases and 6 bases, in that order; junction bases with no gene match: 1. The CDR3 totals 14 residues. In germline, CDR1 is MDHEN, CDR2 SYDVKM. CDR3 sequence: CASSLWDRVQPQHF. DNA of the CDR3: TGTGCCAGCAGTTTATGGGACAGGGTTCAGCCCCAGCATTTT.

This rearrangement joins TRBV7-8 to TRBJ1-5, with 7 positions matching TRBD1. This CDR3 region has 15 residues. J gave up 2 bases and V 5 bases, and 6 bases lay outside the gene matches. CDR1 is SGHVS, CDR2 FQNEAQ, per germline. Written as DNA, the CDR3 is TGTGCCAGCAGCCCCGGGACAGTGGGCAATCAGCCCCAGCATTTT. Encoded protein: CASSPGTVGNQPQHF.

The rearrangement joins TRBV19 to TRBJ1-1; weak D call: TRBD1 (5 bases). The CDR3 covers 14 residues. CDR1 and CDR2 from the germline V gene are LNHDA and SQIVND (reference sequence). V lost 7 bases and J 2 bases, leaving 14 bases between the germline ends. As DNA, the CDR3 is TGTGCCAGTACGTCCTCCCGGACAAACACTGAAGCTTTCTTT. This sequence encodes CASTSSRTNTEAFF.

The V call is TRBV18, the J call TRBJ1-2; D unclear. The CDR3 spans 14 residues. V was clipped by 2 bases and J by 5 bases, with 12 bases between them. Germline CDR1 is KGHSH and CDR2 is LQKENI. The CDR3 protein is CASSPSHDWYGYTF. CDR3 nucleotides: TGTGCCAGCTCACCATCGCATGATTGGTATGGCTACACCTTC.

Only one count was recorded for this clone. The chain combines TRBV11-2 with TRBJ2-4, with D possibly being TRBD1 (6 bases). Looked up from germline, CDR1 is SGHAT and CDR2 is FQNNGV. There are 15 residues in the CDR3. Trimming took off 5 bases at V and 4 bases at J, with 15 bases between the two ends. CDR3 bases: TGTGCCAGCAGCCCCCCTTGGGGGCTAAAAAACATTCAGTACTTC. It encodes CASSPPWGLKNIQYF. The full variable domain, in which reference TRBV11-2 and TRBJ2-4 provide the parts outside the CDR3, is EAGVAQSPRYKIIEKRQSVAFWCNPISGHATLYWYQQILGQGPKLLIQFQNNGVVDDSQLPKDRFSAERLKGVDSTLKIQPAKLEDSAVYLCASSPPWGLKNIQYFGAGTRLSVL.